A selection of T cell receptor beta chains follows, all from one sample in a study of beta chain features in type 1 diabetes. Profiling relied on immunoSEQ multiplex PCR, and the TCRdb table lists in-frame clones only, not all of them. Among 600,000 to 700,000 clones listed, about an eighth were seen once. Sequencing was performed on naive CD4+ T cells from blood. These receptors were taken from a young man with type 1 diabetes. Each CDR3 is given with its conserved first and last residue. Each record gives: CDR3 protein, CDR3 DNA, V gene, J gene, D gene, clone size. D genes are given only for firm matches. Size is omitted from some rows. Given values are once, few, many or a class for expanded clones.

CDR3: CASSQDHDQGSYGNTIYF
DNA: TGCGCCAGCAGCCAAGATCACGACCAGGGTTCGTATGGAAACACCATATATTTT
V: TRBV4-3
J: TRBJ1-3
D: .
size: .

CDR3: CSVLSSYNEQFF
DNA: TGCAGCGTTCTAAGCTCCTACAATGAGCAGTTCTTC
V: TRBV29-1
J: TRBJ2-1
D: .
size: few

CDR3: CASSVAGTGFGHTEAFF
DNA: TGTGCCAGCAGTGTAGCCGGGACAGGGTTTGGACACACTGAAGCTTTCTTT
V: TRBV2
J: TRBJ1-1
D: TRBD1
size: .

CDR3: CASSQSLRQGLEPQHF
DNA: TGCGCCAGCAGTCAATCGCTCAGACAGGGTTTGGAGCCCCAGCATTTT
V: TRBV23-1
J: TRBJ1-5
D: TRBD1
size: many

CDR3: CASTFRGSGNTIYF
DNA: TGTGCCAGCACCTTCAGGGGCTCTGGAAACACCATATATTTT
V: TRBV28
J: TRBJ1-3
D: .
size: .

CDR3: CASSWSRDSGEQFF
DNA: TGCGCCAGCAGCTGGTCCCGGGACTCCGGTGAGCAGTTCTTC
V: TRBV5-1
J: TRBJ2-1
D: .
size: .

CDR3: CASSERSSGGPRYEQYF
DNA: TGTGCCAGCAGTGAAAGGTCTAGCGGGGGCCCCCGCTACGAGCAGTACTTC
V: TRBV6-1
J: TRBJ2-7
D: TRBD2
size: .

CDR3: CASSQDLNYGYTF
DNA: TGTGCCAGCAGCCAAGATCTTAACTATGGCTACACCTTC
V: TRBV4-2
J: TRBJ1-2
D: .
size: .

CDR3: CASSFSPSGGAAETQYF
DNA: TGCGCCAGCAGCTTCTCCCCTAGCGGGGGGGCCGCAGAGACCCAGTACTTC
V: TRBV5-1
J: TRBJ2-5
D: TRBD2
size: .

CDR3: CASSSGTTNEQFF
DNA: TGTGCCAGCAGCTCCGGGACCACCAATGAGCAGTTCTTC
V: TRBV7-9
J: TRBJ2-1
D: .
size: few

CDR3: CASSYAGLADTDTQYF
DNA: TGTGCCAGCAGTTACGCGGGACTAGCGGACACAGATACGCAGTATTTT
V: TRBV6-5
J: TRBJ2-3
D: TRBD2
size: few

CDR3: CASSLDLARNTGELFF
DNA: TGTGCCAGCAGTTTAGACCTAGCGAGAAACACCGGGGAGCTGTTTTTT
V: TRBV28
J: TRBJ2-2
D: .
size: few

CDR3: CASSGQLGQETQYF
DNA: TGTGCCAGCAGTGGGCAACTAGGACAAGAGACCCAGTACTTC
V: TRBV6-1
J: TRBJ2-5
D: .
size: .

CDR3: CATSRDNSGANVLTF
DNA: TGTGCCACCAGCCGGGACAACTCTGGGGCCAACGTCCTGACTTTC
V: TRBV15
J: TRBJ2-6
D: .
size: few

CDR3: CASSARKGGEKLFF
DNA: TGTGCCAGCAGCGCACGGAAGGGAGGAGAAAAACTGTTTTTT
V: TRBV7-2
J: TRBJ1-4
D: .
size: few

CDR3: CASRASSYEQYF
DNA: TGTGCCAGCAGGGCCAGTTCCTACGAGCAGTACTTC
V: TRBV6-5
J: TRBJ2-7
D: .
size: few

CDR3: CAINSGTSRTDTQYF
DNA: TGTGCCATCAACTCCGGGACTTCGCGCACAGATACGCAGTATTTT
V: TRBV10-3
J: TRBJ2-3
D: .
size: .

CDR3: CASSLGRGPTDTQYF
DNA: TGTGCCAGCAGCTTAGGCAGGGGGCCCACAGATACGCAGTATTTT
V: TRBV11-3
J: TRBJ2-3
D: TRBD1
size: .

CDR3: CATGTGAHGEQFF
DNA: TGTGCCACCGGGACAGGGGCGCATGGTGAGCAGTTCTTC
V: TRBV9
J: TRBJ2-1
D: TRBD1
size: .

CDR3: CASSLDPGLTGELFF
DNA: TGTGCCAGCAGCTTGGACCCAGGTCTGACCGGGGAGCTGTTTTTT
V: TRBV5-4
J: TRBJ2-2
D: .
size: few

CDR3: CASNPLGVWETQYF
DNA: TGTGCCAGCAACCCCTTGGGGGTATGGGAGACCCAGTACTTC
V: TRBV9
J: TRBJ2-5
D: .
size: .

CDR3: CATIGQGAYQFYEQYF
DNA: TGTGCCACGATCGGACAGGGGGCCTATCAATTCTACGAGCAGTACTTC
V: TRBV13
J: TRBJ2-7
D: TRBD1
size: few

CDR3: CATSRGGGQVVYNEQFF
DNA: TGTGCCACCAGCAGAGGAGGTGGACAGGTTGTCTACAATGAGCAGTTCTTC
V: TRBV15
J: TRBJ2-1
D: TRBD1
size: .

CDR3: CASSGTGGNEQFF
DNA: TGTGCCAGCAGCGGGACAGGGGGCAATGAGCAGTTCTTC
V: TRBV9
J: TRBJ2-1
D: TRBD1
size: few

CDR3: CASSSHRDRAGDGYTF
DNA: TGTGCCAGCAGCTCGCACCGGGACAGGGCTGGGGATGGCTACACCTTC
V: TRBV7-2
J: TRBJ1-2
D: TRBD1
size: .

CDR3: CASSDGTGQETQYF
DNA: TGTGCCAGCTCAGACGGGACAGGCCAAGAGACCCAGTACTTC
V: TRBV28
J: TRBJ2-5
D: TRBD1
size: .

CDR3: CAISGVAGEETQYF
DNA: TGTGCCATCAGTGGAGTAGCGGGGGAAGAGACCCAGTACTTC
V: TRBV10-3
J: TRBJ2-5
D: TRBD2
size: .

CDR3: CASGKNIQYF
DNA: TGTGCCAGCGGCAAAAACATTCAGTACTTC
V: TRBV2
J: TRBJ2-4
D: .
size: .

CDR3: CASSFGQVNTEAFF
DNA: TGTGCCAGCAGCTTCGGACAGGTCAACACTGAAGCTTTCTTT
V: TRBV7-9
J: TRBJ1-1
D: TRBD1
size: few

CDR3: CASSEGIGGLPDTQYF
DNA: TGTGCCAGCAGTGAAGGTATTGGAGGGTTACCAGATACGCAGTATTTT
V: TRBV6-1
J: TRBJ2-3
D: .
size: .

CDR3: CAWSLVAPDTQYF
DNA: TGTGCCTGGAGTTTGGTAGCCCCAGATACGCAGTATTTT
V: TRBV30
J: TRBJ2-3
D: .
size: few

CDR3: CASSFQGGTEAFF
DNA: TGTGCCAGCAGCTTTCAGGGGGGCACTGAAGCTTTCTTT
V: TRBV9
J: TRBJ1-1
D: TRBD1
size: few

CDR3: CASKRLDQPQHF
DNA: TGTGCCAGCAAAAGGCTAGATCAGCCCCAGCATTTT
V: TRBV2
J: TRBJ1-5
D: .
size: few

CDR3: CASSEALLLQETQYF
DNA: TGTGCCAGCAGTGAAGCTCTCCTATTGCAAGAGACCCAGTACTTC
V: TRBV2
J: TRBJ2-5
D: .
size: few

CDR3: CASSLRGEGPNYGYTF
DNA: TGTGCCAGCAGCTTGAGGGGCGAAGGTCCTAACTATGGCTACACCTTC
V: TRBV7-9
J: TRBJ1-2
D: .
size: few

CDR3: CASSVRSSGASTGELFF
DNA: TGTGCCAGCAGCGTCCGAAGTTCCGGGGCGTCAACCGGGGAGCTGTTTTTT
V: TRBV9
J: TRBJ2-2
D: .
size: few

CDR3: CSRAGAGDTQYF
DNA: TGTTCGCGGGCAGGGGCGGGAGATACGCAGTATTTT
V: TRBV30
J: TRBJ2-3
D: .
size: .

CDR3: CASSLSLDGYTF
DNA: TGCGCCAGCAGCTTGTCCCTGGATGGCTACACCTTC
V: TRBV5-1
J: TRBJ1-2
D: .
size: .

CDR3: CASSYGTGAGELFF
DNA: TGTGCCAGCAGTTACGGGACAGGGGCCGGGGAGCTGTTTTTT
V: TRBV6-5
J: TRBJ2-2
D: TRBD1
size: .

CDR3: CASSDRFSEAFF
DNA: TGTGCCAGCAGTGACAGATTTAGTGAAGCTTTCTTT
V: TRBV6-5
J: TRBJ1-1
D: .
size: .

CDR3: CASSEWAGQGRETQYF
DNA: TGTGCCAGCAGTGAATGGGCCGGACAGGGTAGGGAGACCCAGTACTTC
V: TRBV2
J: TRBJ2-5
D: TRBD1
size: few

CDR3: CASSRDREAFF
DNA: TGTGCCAGCAGCAGGGACAGGGAAGCTTTCTTT
V: TRBV7-9
J: TRBJ1-1
D: TRBD1
size: few

CDR3: CSGGTGGVSSYNEQFF
DNA: TGCAGCGGGGGAACAGGGGGCGTTTCCTCCTACAATGAGCAGTTCTTC
V: TRBV29-1
J: TRBJ2-1
D: TRBD1
size: few

CDR3: CASSLGGGRDTQYF
DNA: TGTGCCAGCAGCTTAGGAGGAGGGAGAGATACGCAGTATTTT
V: TRBV11-2
J: TRBJ2-3
D: .
size: few

CDR3: CASSRRTGLAGELFF
DNA: TGCGCCAGCAGCCGCCGGACAGGGCTCGCCGGGGAGCTGTTTTTT
V: TRBV4-1
J: TRBJ2-2
D: TRBD1
size: .

CDR3: CASSLSEAGALLQETQYF
DNA: TGCGCCAGCAGCTTGAGTGAAGCGGGGGCCCTCTTACAAGAGACCCAGTACTTC
V: TRBV5-1
J: TRBJ2-5
D: TRBD2
size: .

CDR3: CASSQGANEKLFF
DNA: TGTGCCAGCAGCCAGGGGGCTAATGAAAAACTGTTTTTT
V: TRBV7-9
J: TRBJ1-4
D: TRBD1
size: few

CDR3: CASSVASQTPGELFF
DNA: TGTGCCAGCAGCGTAGCGAGCCAGACCCCCGGGGAGCTGTTTTTT
V: TRBV9
J: TRBJ2-2
D: .
size: .

CDR3: CASSEGQGPAGYTF
DNA: TGTGCCAGCAGCGAGGGACAGGGCCCCGCTGGCTACACCTTC
V: TRBV9
J: TRBJ1-2
D: TRBD1
size: few

CDR3: CASTTPALSYEQYF
DNA: TGTGCCAGCACCACTCCCGCTTTATCCTACGAGCAGTACTTC
V: TRBV6-5
J: TRBJ2-7
D: .
size: .

CDR3: CASRTGQNEKLFF
DNA: TGTGCCAGCAGGACGGGACAGAATGAAAAACTGTTTTTT
V: TRBV6-5
J: TRBJ1-4
D: TRBD1
size: .

CDR3: CASSEYVSPGTDTQYF
DNA: TGTGCCAGCAGTGAATATGTCAGCCCTGGCACAGATACGCAGTATTTT
V: TRBV25-1
J: TRBJ2-3
D: .
size: .

CDR3: CSARTGGRVGNTIYF
DNA: TGCAGCGCTCGGACAGGGGGCCGTGTTGGAAACACCATATATTTT
V: TRBV29-1
J: TRBJ1-3
D: TRBD1
size: few

CDR3: CASSPLRRNSTYEQYF
DNA: TGTGCCAGCAGCCCCCTCCGTAGGAACAGTACCTACGAGCAGTACTTC
V: TRBV11-2
J: TRBJ2-7
D: .
size: .

CDR3: CASSLDSSPLHF
DNA: TGTGCCAGCAGCTTGGACAGCTCACCCCTCCACTTT
V: TRBV5-4
J: TRBJ1-6
D: .
size: .

CDR3: CASSLKVAGWETQYF
DNA: TGTGCCAGCAGCTTAAAGGTGGCAGGGTGGGAGACCCAGTACTTC
V: TRBV7-2
J: TRBJ2-5
D: .
size: few

CDR3: CASSIGQGAVGFF
DNA: TGTGCCAGCAGCATCGGACAGGGGGCCGTAGGGTTCTTC
V: TRBV7-9
J: TRBJ2-1
D: TRBD1
size: .

CDR3: CASRGTYTGELFF
DNA: TGTGCCAGCAGGGGGACTTACACCGGGGAGCTGTTTTTT
V: TRBV6-5
J: TRBJ2-2
D: .
size: .

CDR3: CASSLGYNPMNTEAFF
DNA: TGCGCCAGCAGCTTGGGGTACAATCCCATGAACACTGAAGCTTTCTTT
V: TRBV5-1
J: TRBJ1-1
D: .
size: few

CDR3: CASSTEGTVGNQPQHF
DNA: TGTGCCAGTAGTACCGAGGGGACAGTGGGCAATCAGCCCCAGCATTTT
V: TRBV19
J: TRBJ1-5
D: TRBD1
size: few